The sequence of this T cell receptor beta chain was determined in a study of quantifying T cell responses using KT2 cells. Study at large: RNA was reverse transcribed with TCR alpha and beta constant-region primers.

Each cDNA got a UMI-containing oligo ligated at its 3' end. First-round PCR used 3 to 4 cycles and beta primers RC1.1 and RC1.2 covering TRBC1 and TRBC2. TCRdb called the UMI-ligation and nested PCR reads again in MiXCR, with one record for every CDR3 protein. The data show fewer than 40,000 distinct CDR3 sequences, 7.3% seen once. Study-level findings and limits: KT2 sequences were detected down to about one KT2 cell per 100,000 PBMC.

KT2 cells were mixed with fixed PBMC numbers at varying ratios. V lost 6 bases, J lost 8 bases, and 7 bases stayed unmatched. This CDR3 has 14 amino acids. Per the germline V gene, CDR1 is SNHLY and CDR2 is FYNNEI. The table lists this clonotype with a few counts. The antigen is not known. The specimen was PBMCs spiked with cells of the T cell clone KT2. This clonotype was sampled from a human donor. The chain combines TRBV2 with TRBJ1-4; 9 bases are shared with TRBD1. For the CDR3, the DNA is TGTGCCAGCAGCGAACAGGGGGCGTCGGAAAAACTGTTTTTT. Protein: CASSEQGASEKLFF.